A single sample gave rise to the 29 T cell receptor beta chains below, sequenced in a study of T cell responses to AZD1222 COVID-19 vaccine. Data came from immunoSEQ multiplex PCR; TCRdb stores just in-frame clones and leaves some out. Of roughly 66,000 clones listed, approximately 85% are singletons. The sample was peripheral blood, taken on day 0 of AZD1222 vaccination. The receptors were gathered from an adult in good health.

This clone was picked up one time. V gene TRBV7-8 combines with J gene TRBJ1-5; D unresolved. In germline, CDR1 is SGHVS, CDR2 FQNEAQ. V lost 3 bases and J lost 2, with 11 bases in between. The CDR3 consists of 15 residues. CDR3 coding DNA: TGTGCCAGCAGCTTTTACAGTGACGGCAATCAGCCCCAGCATTTT. Amino acids: CASSFYSDGNQPQHF.

This clone was detected once. The rearrangement uses TRBV5-1 and TRBJ2-2; perhaps D is TRBD1 or TRBD2 (6 bases each). Germline values: CDR1 SGHRS, CDR2 YFSETQ. The CDR3 consists of 15 residues. Trimming cost V 5 bases and J 3 bases, with 14 bases left between them. The CDR3 region has the DNA TGCGCCAGCAGTACGACGGGGGCATACACCGGGGAGCTGTTTTTT. Protein product: CASSTTGAYTGELFF.

The chain uses TRBV4-1 and TRBJ2-7; D is possibly TRBD1 or TRBD2 (5 bases each). This CDR3 spans 17 amino acids. Looked up from germline, CDR1 is MGHRA and CDR2 is YSYEKL. Trimming left V 1 base short and J 4 bases short, with 20 bases between. Here the CDR3 DNA reads TGCGCCAGCAGCCAAGGACTAAGGGGCAGGGTGTTATACGAGCAGTACTTC. It encodes CASSQGLRGRVLYEQYF.

The chain couples TRBV5-1 to TRBJ1-1; D call uncertain. The V end was cut by 5 bases, the J end by 0 bases, with 8 bases between. Germline lookup yields CDR1 SGHRS and CDR2 YFSETQ. This CDR3 comprises 13 residues. CDR3 sequence (DNA): TGCGCCAGCAGACTCGACATGAACACTGAAGCTTTCTTT. This sequence encodes CASRLDMNTEAFF.

The DNA for the CDR3 is TGTGCCAGTAGTATAGGTGGAGGACTAGGTAACCAGCATTTT. It encodes CASSIGGGLGNQHF. V usage is TRBV19 and J usage is TRBJ1-5; no clear D gene. The CDR3 is 14 residues long. Looked up from germline, CDR1 is LNHDA and CDR2 is SQIVND (reference sequence). V was trimmed by 1 base and J by 12 bases, leaving 16 bases between them.

This clone was detected only a few times. The chain uses TRBV10-3 and TRBJ1-5; D gene unclear. Germline lookup yields CDR1 ENHRY and CDR2 SYGVKD. The V gene lost 2 bases and the J gene lost 5 bases, with 4 bases spanning the gap. The CDR3 spans 12 residues. CDR3 nucleotides: TGTGCCATCAGTGAGGGTGATCAGCCCCAGCATTTT. Its translation: CAISEGDQPQHF.

The rearrangement links TRBV15 to TRBJ2-5; D is unresolved. Per germline, CDR1 LNHNV and CDR2 YYDKDF (reference sequence). The CDR3 covers 12 residues. V was trimmed by 0 bases and J by 5 bases, leaving 4 bases between them. The CDR3 is CATSRDRETQYF. DNA of the CDR3: TGTGCCACCAGCAGAGACCGGGAGACCCAGTACTTC.

The rearrangement uses TRBV6-5 and TRBJ2-2; 7 bases are a match to TRBD1. Germline V gene lookup returns CDR1 MNHEY and CDR2 SVGAGI. The V segment lost 4 bases and the J segment 5 bases; nucleotides outside the gene matches: 4. The CDR3 is 14 residues long. CDR3 nucleotide sequence: TGTGCCAGCAGTTTTAACAGGGGAACCGGGGAGCTGTTTTTT. Protein product: CASSFNRGTGELFF.

V gene TRBV7-6 combines with J gene TRBJ1-2, with a tentative D call TRBD1 (6 bases). The V end was cut by 1 base, the J end by 7 bases, with 10 bases between. Germline CDR1 is SGHVS and CDR2 is FNYEAQ. The CDR3 is 13 amino acids. CDR3 DNA sequence: TGTGCCAGCAGCTTAGTAGGGGGAGGTGGCTACACCTTC. Residues: CASSLVGGGGYTF.

The chain combines TRBV3-1 (or the pseudogene TRBV3-2) with TRBJ2-1, with a weak D call TRBD2 (6 bases). V lost 7 bases, J lost 0 bases, and 13 bases lay in between. The germline V gene encodes CDR1 LGHDT and CDR2 YNNKEL (reference sequence). This CDR3 spans 15 amino acids. CDR3 nucleotides: TGTGCCAGCACCCCGGGACTGGGCTCCTACAATGAGCAGTTCTTC. Its translation: CASTPGLGSYNEQFF.

This clone is a singleton in its sample. This chain joins TRBV19 and TRBJ1-2, with 7 bases lining up with TRBD1. The ends lost 6 bases at V and 0 bases at J; junction bases unmatched: 4. In germline, CDR1 is LNHDA, CDR2 SQIVND (reference sequence). The CDR3 loop spans 14 amino acids. CDR3 region: CASSLGQPNYGYTF. The CDR3 DNA follows: TGTGCCAGTAGCCTGGGACAGCCTAACTATGGCTACACCTTC.

This chain uses TRBV3-1 (or the pseudogene TRBV3-2) with TRBJ2-7; 7 bases align to TRBD1. CDR3 size: 12 residues. Germline V gives CDR1 LGHDT, CDR2 YNNKEL (reference sequence). J was trimmed by 9 bases and V by 3 bases; bases with no gene match: 5. CDR3 coding DNA: TGTGCCAGCAGCCACGGACAGGTCGTGCAGTACTTC. Amino acid sequence: CASSHGQVVQYF.

The chain uses TRBV18 and TRBJ1-6; the match to TRBD1 covers 8 bases. The V and J ends lost 2 bases and 5 bases, in that order; junction bases with no gene match: 2. CDR3 length equals 15 residues. Germline V gene lookup returns CDR1 KGHSH and CDR2 LQKENI. The CDR3: CASSPGQGDNSPLHF. As DNA, the CDR3 is TGTGCCAGCTCACCAGGACAGGGAGATAATTCACCCCTCCACTTT.

As regards this clone: Other DNA sequences of this sample code for an identical CDR3. The chain couples TRBV5-4 to TRBJ2-3; D is perhaps TRBD1 or TRBD2 (5 bases each). V dropped 1 base and J dropped 6 bases, with 9 bases sitting between them. CDR1 and CDR2 (germline): SGHNT, YYREEE (reference sequence). The CDR3 totals 13 residues. The CDR3 sequence: CASSLRGPDTQYF. DNA of the CDR3: TGTGCCAGCAGCTTGAGGGGACCTGATACGCAGTATTTT.

The V call is TRBV6-1, the J call TRBJ1-5; no reliable D call. V was pared by 3 bases and J by 4 bases, with 4 bases between. CDR1 MNHNS and CDR2 SASEGT come from the germline V gene. CDR3 length equals 12 residues. The CDR3 loop is CASSDWNQPQHF. CDR3 DNA sequence: TGTGCCAGCAGTGATTGGAATCAGCCCCAGCATTTT.

This sequence joins TRBV3-1 (or the pseudogene TRBV3-2) and TRBJ1-2, with 8 bases that match TRBD1. CDR3 size: 15 residues. Germline V gives CDR1 LGHDT, CDR2 YNNKEL (reference sequence). V lost 0 bases, J lost 4 bases, and 4 bases stayed unmatched. CDR3 coding DNA: TGTGCCAGCAGCCAAGACAGGGGGCGCGGCTATGGCTACACCTTC. Its protein product is CASSQDRGRGYGYTF.

This clone has a handful of counts. Other DNA sequences in the sample encode the same CDR3. The CDR3 sequence: CASSMSGTDTQYF. The CDR3 DNA reads TGTGCCAGTAGTATGTCCGGCACAGATACGCAGTATTTT. The chain links TRBV19 to TRBJ2-3; no reliable D call. Trimming left V 3 bases short and J 1 base short, with 5 bases between. The CDR3 contains 13 residues. Per the germline V gene, CDR1 is LNHDA and CDR2 is SQIVND (reference sequence).

The genes are TRBV6-5 and TRBJ1-1; tentatively, D is TRBD1 (6 bases). The V gene's germline CDR1 is MNHEY and CDR2 SVGAGI. Between the trimmed V and J ends, which lost 6 bases and 5 bases, there was a span of 16 bases. The CDR3 contains 14 residues. CDR3 residues: CASRAPRGGTEAFF. Written as DNA, the CDR3 is TGTGCCAGCAGAGCCCCCAGGGGAGGGACTGAAGCTTTCTTT.

The chain couples TRBV4-1 to TRBJ2-1; 9 bases line up with TRBD2. From germline, CDR1 is MGHRA and CDR2 YSYEKL. There are 16 residues in the CDR3. With 0 bases clipped from V and 4 bases from J, the junction kept 4 bases outside the gene matches. The CDR3 protein is CASSQDWAGGYNEQFF. In nucleotides, the CDR3 is TGCGCCAGCAGCCAAGATTGGGCGGGGGGGTACAATGAGCAGTTCTTC.

CDR3 bases: TGCGCCAGCAGTCAAGCAGGGGCTGGGGCCAACGTCCTGACTTTC. Its translation is CASSQAGAGANVLTF. The chain has TRBV23-1 and TRBJ2-6, with D possibly TRBD1 on 6 matching bases. TRBV23-1 is marked as an open reading frame, function uncertain. The length of the CDR3 is 15 residues. The V gene lost 2 bases and the J gene lost 2 bases, with 7 bases spanning the gap.

V and J are TRBV5-1 and TRBJ2-7; the D call may be TRBD1 or TRBD2 (5 bases each). Germline lookup yields CDR1 SGHRS and CDR2 YFSETQ. The CDR3 has 11 residues. Trimming removed 10 bases from V and 5 bases from J, with 13 bases in between. The CDR3 region is CAGVWGHEQYF. The CDR3 DNA reads TGCGCCGGGGTCTGGGGACACGAGCAGTACTTC. The variable domain in full, completed from reference TRBV5-1 and TRBJ2-7, reads KAGVTQTPRYLIKTRGQQVTLSCSPISGHRSVSWYQQTPGQGLQFLFEYFSETQRNKGNFPGRFSGRQFSNSRSEMNVSTLELGDSALYLCAGVWGHEQYFGPGTRLTVT.

This chain uses TRBV24-1 with TRBJ1-5, with 7 bases that match TRBD1. After removal of 4 bases from V and 3 bases from J, the junction contained 5 bases not matched to a gene. CDR3 length: 15 residues. Germline V gene data show CDR1 as KGHDR and CDR2 as SFDVKD. In nucleotides, the CDR3 is TGTGCCACCAGTGACTCCGGGACAGACAATCAGCCCCAGCATTTT. It is translated as CATSDSGTDNQPQHF.

The chain links TRBV28 to TRBJ1-2, with TRBD1 matching over 7 bases. The junction had 8 bases not matched to a gene; V was cut back by 6 bases and J by 4 bases. The CDR3 sequence is 14 residues long. Germline-derived CDR1 and CDR2 are MDHEN and SYDVKM. CDR3 bases: TGTGCCAGCAGCAAGACAGGGAGATCCTATGGCTACACCTTC. It translates to CASSKTGRSYGYTF.

This clone was counted a single time. The chain links TRBV3-1 (or the pseudogene TRBV3-2) to TRBJ1-4; the D is unclear. Trimming stripped 5 bases from V and 7 bases from J, with 2 bases between. CDR1 and CDR2 from the germline V gene are LGHDT and YNNKEL (reference sequence). The CDR3 spans 10 residues. The CDR3 DNA reads as TGTGCCAGCAGCGGTGAAAAACTGTTTTTT. Translation gives CASSGEKLFF.

The V call is TRBV19, the J call TRBJ2-7; D gene unclear. The CDR3 has 13 amino acids. V was shortened by 3 bases and J by 6 bases, with 12 bases between the two germline ends. Germline V CDR1 and CDR2: LNHDA, SQIVND (reference sequence). For the CDR3, the DNA is TGTGCCAGTAGTATTGGGGTACGTGGCGAGCAGTACTTC. Encoded protein: CASSIGVRGEQYF.

The chain employs TRBV19 and TRBJ2-5; no reliable D call. Trimming pared 5 bases from V and 1 base from J, leaving 17 bases between. Germline-derived CDR1 and CDR2 are LNHDA and SQIVND (reference sequence). There are 16 residues in the CDR3. The CDR3 nucleotides are TGTGCCAGTAGTGCCGGTACTCTGGCGTTCCAAGAGACCCAGTACTTC. Protein: CASSAGTLAFQETQYF.

The chain links TRBV6-1 to TRBJ1-2; 7 nucleotides match TRBD1. The CDR3 consists of 15 residues. V gave up 3 bases and J gave up 6 bases; unmatched junction bases: 10. Germline V gene lookup returns CDR1 MNHNS and CDR2 SASEGT. The CDR3 is CASSDRQGNWHGYTF. The CDR3 nucleotides are TGTGCCAGCAGTGACAGACAGGGTAACTGGCATGGCTACACCTTC.

The chain has TRBV24-1 and TRBJ2-4; D is unclear. The CDR3 has 15 amino acids. The germline V and J ends were trimmed by 4 bases and 5 bases, with 14 bases remaining between them. Germline assignment: CDR1 KGHDR and CDR2 SFDVKD. This CDR3 reads CATSDPRTQENIQYF. The CDR3 nucleotides read TGTGCCACCAGTGACCCCCGGACCCAAGAAAACATTCAGTACTTC.

CDR3 nucleotides: TGTGCCAGCAGTTACTTAACCGGGACAGGGGGCTATGGCTACACCTTC. This encodes CASSYLTGTGGYGYTF. This chain uses TRBV6-5 with TRBJ1-2, with TRBD1 matching 11 bases. CDR1 MNHEY and CDR2 SVGAGI come from the germline V gene. The CDR3 length is 16 residues. The V segment lost 1 base and the J segment 4 bases; nucleotides outside the gene matches: 5.